Shown below are 16 T cell receptor beta chains from a single sample sequenced in a study of long-term antiretroviral therapy in people with HIV. At the survey level, the v3.0 immunoSEQ assay was run. Assay used: immunoSEQ multiplex PCR; TCRdb lists only in-frame clones, some missing. The repertoire holds tens of thousands of clones, about 81% seen once, with 7.2% in the top ten. Sequencing was performed on unsorted PBMCs, taken 1.5 years after starting antiretroviral therapy. These receptors originate from a man aged 25-45 years with HIV.

The rearrangement uses TRBV4-1 and TRBJ2-7; a weak D match, TRBD1 (5 bases). CDR3 length equals 14 residues. Trimming took off 3 bases at V and 2 bases at J, with 11 bases between the two ends. Germline CDR1 and CDR2: MGHRA and YSYEKL. The CDR3 protein is CASSHIDSAYEQYF. As DNA, the CDR3 is TGCGCCAGCAGCCACATAGACAGCGCCTACGAGCAGTACTTC.

The chain joins TRBV5-4 to TRBJ1-1, with D unresolved. Trimming removed 3 bases at V and 10 bases at J, with 13 bases between. Germline CDR1 and CDR2: SGHNT and YYREEE (reference sequence). The CDR3 runs to 12 residues. CDR3 protein: CASSWLGEGAFF. The CDR3 DNA sequence: TGTGCCAGCAGCTGGTTGGGTGAGGGAGCTTTCTTT.

This clone was detected once. The chain is built from TRBV6-6 and TRBJ2-7; 11 bases are shared with TRBD2. CDR1 MNHNY and CDR2 SVGAGI come from the germline V gene (reference sequence). V was clipped by 4 bases and J by 1 base; unmatched bases: 3. There are 15 residues in the CDR3. The CDR3 loop is CASSSTSGSSYEQYF. CDR3 coding DNA: TGTGCCAGCAGTTCCACTAGCGGGAGTTCCTACGAGCAGTACTTC.

The CDR3 protein is CASSPGQAYEQYF. CDR3 in DNA: TGTGCCAGCAGCCCCGGACAAGCCTACGAGCAGTACTTC. J is TRBJ2-7 and V is TRBV11-2; a weak D match, TRBD1 (5 bases). This CDR3 has 13 residues. Per germline, CDR1 SGHAT and CDR2 FQNNGV. V was clipped by 5 bases and J by 2 bases, with 10 bases between them.

The CDR3 sequence is CASSFRRGAYQPQHF. The CDR3, as DNA: TGTGCCAGCAGCTTTCGCAGGGGGGCCTATCAGCCCCAGCATTTT. The rearrangement joins TRBV5-6 to TRBJ1-5, with TRBD1 matching 7 bases. Germline CDR1 and CDR2: SGHDT and YYEEEE. There are 15 residues in the CDR3. V was clipped by 2 bases and J by 5 bases; unmatched bases: 7.

The chain carries TRBV27 and TRBJ2-7, with D possibly matching TRBD1 (6 bases). Per the germline V gene, CDR1 is MNHEY and CDR2 is SMNVEV (reference sequence). The CDR3 consists of 13 residues. V shed 5 bases and J shed 2 bases, with 10 bases lying between them. Here the CDR3 reads CASSRTVAYEQYF. CDR3 nucleotides: TGTGCCAGCAGTCGGACAGTTGCCTACGAGCAGTACTTC.

The chain has TRBV15 and TRBJ2-3; D is undetermined. V was pared by 1 base and J by 2 bases, with 10 bases between. The CDR3 consists of 15 residues. Germline lookup yields CDR1 LNHNV and CDR2 YYDKDF (reference sequence). DNA for the CDR3: TGTGCCACCAGCAGAGGTCAGCTTAACACAGATACGCAGTATTTT. It specifies CATSRGQLNTDTQYF.

The rearrangement links TRBV9 to TRBJ2-3; D tentatively fits TRBD1 or TRBD2 (5 bases each). Trimming took 0 bases from V and 5 from J, leaving 19 bases between them. The CDR3 runs 17 residues. Germline V gene data show CDR1 as SGDLS and CDR2 as YYNGEE. The CDR3 is CASSVEVGRSRGDTQYF. Here the CDR3 DNA reads TGTGCCAGCAGCGTAGAGGTGGGGCGGTCCCGGGGAGATACGCAGTATTTT.

This clone came up once. The chain carries TRBV11-2 and TRBJ2-7; 7 bases are shared with TRBD1. The germline CDR1 and CDR2 sequences are SGHAT and FQNNGV. With V trimmed by 3 bases and J by 4 bases, 6 bases remained unmatched. The CDR3 consists of 14 residues. CDR3 nucleotide sequence: TGTGCCAGCAGCTTGGGACAGAGCAGGTACGAGCAGTACTTC. It translates to CASSLGQSRYEQYF.

The chain employs TRBV9 and TRBJ1-5; D gene ambiguous. V was cut by 10 bases and J by 0 bases, with 20 bases left in between. The CDR3 loop spans 16 amino acids. Germline V gives CDR1 SGDLS, CDR2 YYNGEE. In DNA form, the CDR3 reads TGTGCCGGTCGGTTAAAGAGGGTTTATAGCAATCAGCCCCAGCATTTT. Its protein product is CAGRLKRVYSNQPQHF.

For the CDR3, the DNA is TGTGCCAGTGGGGAGGGGGTATCGACGGAGACCCAGTACTTC. It codes for CASGEGVSTETQYF. The chain couples TRBV19 to TRBJ2-5, with D tentatively TRBD2 (7 bases). Trimming removed 8 bases at V and 5 bases at J, with 18 bases between. CDR3 length: 14 amino acids. Germline loops: CDR1 LNHDA, CDR2 SQIVND (reference sequence).

The chain carries TRBV4-3 and TRBJ2-3; tentative D call: TRBD1 (5 bases). The germline gives CDR1 LGHNA, CDR2 YSLEER. Between the trimmed V and J ends, which lost 2 bases and 4 bases, there was a span of 10 bases. This CDR3 spans 14 amino acids. The CDR3 coding sequence is TGCGCCAGCAGCCAATCCCAGGGCGCAGATACGCAGTATTTT. This codes for CASSQSQGADTQYF.

The J gene is TRBJ1-1, the V gene TRBV10-3; D is ambiguous. V was shortened by 10 bases and J by 3 bases, with 12 bases between the two germline ends. The CDR3 totals 12 residues. The germline CDR1 and CDR2 sequences are ENHRY and SYGVKD. Here the CDR3 DNA reads TGTGCCAGCAACGGACGGGACACTGAAGCTTTCTTT. As protein: CASNGRDTEAFF.

This sequence joins TRBV5-1 and TRBJ1-1; D is unclear. Germline V gene data show CDR1 as SGHRS and CDR2 as YFSETQ. The CDR3 runs to 13 residues. V was shortened by 2 bases and J by 6 bases, with 11 bases between the two germline ends. In DNA form, the CDR3 reads TGCGCCAGCAGCTTTGGTCAGGATTCTGAAGCTTTCTTT. This codes for CASSFGQDSEAFF.

The chain uses TRBV7-9 and TRBJ1-5, with 8 bases identical to TRBD1. J gave up 5 bases and V 4 bases, and 4 bases lay outside the gene matches. The CDR3 totals 14 residues. Germline-derived CDR1 and CDR2 are SEHNR and FQNEAQ (reference sequence). The CDR3 reads CASSSGQGYQPQHF. CDR3 in DNA: TGTGCCAGCAGCTCCGGACAGGGCTATCAGCCCCAGCATTTT.

This chain uses TRBV23-1 with TRBJ2-1, with 11 bases that match TRBD2. TRBV23-1 is reported as an ORF; its role is uncertain. V was pared by 4 bases and J by 8 bases, with 10 bases of the junction left unmatched. The length of the CDR3 is 16 residues. This CDR3 is CASSLVRLAGFDEQFF. The CDR3, as DNA: TGCGCCAGCAGTCTCGTTCGACTAGCGGGGTTCGATGAGCAGTTCTTC.